The 7 T cell receptor beta chains reported below all come from one sample, sequenced in a study of blood T cell repertoires in COVID-19. Sequencing was performed with immunoSEQ multiplex PCR; in TCRdb, only in-frame clones are kept and a portion is missing. The sample gives around 200,000 clones, around 85% of which show up once; roughly 3.2% is in the top ten. Specimen: PBMCs or T cells enriched from blood (not recorded which). The source is a woman younger than 45 who had recovered from COVID-19.

This clone has a handful of counts. The chain is built from TRBV6-5 and TRBJ1-1; D might be TRBD1 (6 bases). Germline CDR1 and CDR2: MNHEY and SVGAGI. V was pared by 0 bases and J by 0 bases, with 8 bases between. The length of the CDR3 is 15 residues. CDR3 coding DNA: TGTGCCAGCAGTTACTCTGGGACATTGAACACTGAAGCTTTCTTT. Translation: CASSYSGTLNTEAFF.

This rearrangement joins TRBV11-2 to TRBJ1-1, with 9 bases identical to TRBD1. Germline values: CDR1 SGHAT, CDR2 FQNNGV. This CDR3 contains 15 residues. V trimming: 6 bases; J trimming: 5 bases; junction bases outside the gene matches: 10. Written as DNA, the CDR3 is TGTGCCAGCAGGTCAACAGGGGGCTTGGGGACTGAAGCTTTCTTT. It is translated as CASRSTGGLGTEAFF. The whole variable domain, remainder taken from reference TRBV11-2 and TRBJ1-1, is EAGVAQSPRYKIIEKRQSVAFWCNPISGHATLYWYQQILGQGPKLLIQFQNNGVVDDSQLPKDRFSAERLKGVDSTLKIQPAKLEDSAVYLCASRSTGGLGTEAFFGQGTRLTVV.

The chain joins TRBV5-1 to TRBJ1-4; 10 nucleotides match TRBD1. Germline CDR1 and CDR2: SGHRS and YFSETQ. V shed 0 bases and J 7 bases; nucleotides not matched to a gene: 3. This CDR3 spans 15 amino acids. Written as DNA, the CDR3 is TGCGCCAGCAGCTTGGTGACAGGGGGCAGTGAAAAACTGTTTTTT. Amino acids: CASSLVTGGSEKLFF.

The V and J genes are TRBV18 and TRBJ2-2, with D possibly TRBD1 on 5 matching bases. With 0 bases removed from V and 4 bases from J, the gap between germline ends came to 15 bases. Germline loops: CDR1 KGHSH, CDR2 LQKENI. The CDR3 loop spans 17 amino acids. The CDR3 bases are TGTGCCAGCTCACCACCTTATCAAGGGGCGACCACCGGGGAGCTGTTTTTT. Its translation is CASSPPYQGATTGELFF.

The rearrangement uses TRBV10-3 and TRBJ2-2; 8 nucleotides agree with TRBD1. V lost 9 bases and J lost 3; bases outside the gene matches: 6. The germline gives CDR1 ENHRY, CDR2 SYGVKD. The CDR3 covers 14 residues. The CDR3 here is CAIRTGSDTGELFF. The CDR3 nucleotides read TGTGCCATAAGGACAGGGTCGGACACCGGGGAGCTGTTTTTT.

The chain carries TRBV5-6 and TRBJ2-3; 7 bases agree with TRBD2. There are 15 residues in the CDR3. The germline V gene encodes CDR1 SGHDT and CDR2 YYEEEE. The V segment lost 9 bases and the J segment 2 bases; nucleotides outside the gene matches: 12. CDR3: CANQRGRELTDTQYF. DNA for the CDR3: TGTGCCAACCAGAGAGGGAGGGAACTCACAGATACGCAGTATTTT.

The rearrangement uses TRBV19 and TRBJ2-2; 9 bases are a match to TRBD2. CDR1 and CDR2 from the germline V gene are LNHDA and SQIVND (reference sequence). This CDR3 has 15 residues. J was trimmed by 7 bases and V by 2 bases; bases with no gene match: 5. The CDR3 protein is CASSILAGVFGELFF. The DNA for the CDR3 is TGTGCCAGTAGTATATTAGCGGGAGTGTTCGGGGAGCTGTTTTTT.